This T cell receptor (beta chain) was sequenced in a study of blood T cells in healthy people across ages. Primers used in a second PCR of about 7 to 12 cycles were a sample-barcoded 5' primer and a J-beta primer mix. MiXCR was run by TCRdb on the 5' RACE reads, yielding one entry per CDR3 protein. Counted here are some 1,800,000 distinct CDR3 sequences, 30% to 40% occurring once; the ten biggest clones make up 23%. The CDR3 has 17 amino acids. Germline CDR1 is MNHEY and CDR2 is SMNVEV (reference sequence). This TCR was sampled from a human donor in good health. The specimen sequenced was blood. The chain combines TRBV27 with TRBJ2-5; 11 nucleotides align to TRBD2. The DNA matches TRBJ2-7 better at its end, which makes the J call doubtful. The CDR3 region has the DNA TGTGCCAGCAGTTTAGGGGGTAGCGGGGGGGCTCGCTGCGAGCAGTACTTC. Translation: CASSLGGSGGARCEQYF.